The rows below give T cell receptor beta chains drawn from one sample of a study of blood T cell repertoires in COVID-19. Profiling relied on immunoSEQ multiplex PCR, and the TCRdb table lists in-frame clones only, not all of them. The sample includes around 30,000 clones, 90% of them seen just once. Sequenced: peripheral blood. These receptors all stem from a man in his 70s with active or convalescent COVID-19. Both conserved end residues are part of each CDR3. Each record gives: J gene, V gene, D gene, clone size, CDR3 protein, CDR3 DNA. D genes are given only for firm matches. Only some rows state a clone size, as once, few, many or a class for expanded clones.

>TRBJ1-1|TRBV12-3/TRBV12-4|-|-
CASSRGETEAFF
TGTGCCAGCAGCCGCGGGGAAACCGAAGCTTTCTTT
>TRBJ2-2|TRBV5-6|-|-
CASSLGGPGGGTGELFF
TGTGCCAGCAGCTTAGGGGGACCGGGAGGAGGGACCGGGGAGCTGTTTTTT
>TRBJ1-1|TRBV7-3|-|once
CASSLQGQNTEAFF
TGTGCCAGCAGCTTACAGGGACAGAACACTGAAGCTTTCTTT
>TRBJ2-3|TRBV2|-|once
CASSEISPTDTQYF
TGTGCCAGCAGTGAGATTAGCCCTACAGATACGCAGTATTTT
>TRBJ2-2|TRBV7-3|TRBD2|-
CASRSGSGGTGELFF
TGTGCCAGCAGGAGCGGGAGTGGGGGCACCGGGGAGCTGTTTTTT
>TRBJ2-1|TRBV7-2|TRBD1|-
CASSLEGARGSEQFF
TGTGCCAGCAGCTTAGAGGGGGCCCGAGGCAGTGAGCAGTTCTTC
>TRBJ1-2|TRBV5-6|-|-
CASSFGAQGRGYTF
TGTGCCAGCAGCTTTGGCGCTCAGGGAAGGGGCTACACCTTC
>TRBJ2-1|TRBV6-2/TRBV6-3|TRBD2|-
CASSWVAGGPASIIKQFF
TGTGCCAGCAGTTGGGTAGCGGGAGGCCCCGCCTCAATAATTAAGCAGTTCTTC
>TRBJ2-5|TRBV15|TRBD1|once
CATRSPGTGEETQYF
TGTGCCACCAGAAGTCCCGGGACAGGGGAAGAGACCCAGTACTTC
>TRBJ2-3|TRBV11-2|-|-
CASSLGFRGTDTQYF
TGTGCCAGCAGCTTAGGGTTTAGGGGGACAGATACGCAGTATTTT
>TRBJ1-1|TRBV10-3|TRBD1|-
CAIRRQGVDTEAFF
TGTGCCATCAGGCGACAGGGGGTCGACACTGAAGCTTTCTTT
>TRBJ1-2|TRBV28|TRBD1|-
CASTTAGQGLAAEGYTF
TGTGCCAGCACCACTGCCGGACAGGGCCTGGCAGCAGAAGGCTACACCTTC
>TRBJ1-1|TRBV7-9|-|-
CASSLGAGGKTNTEAFF
TGTGCCAGCAGCTTAGGGGCTGGCGGGAAGACGAACACTGAAGCTTTCTTT
>TRBJ1-5|TRBV19|-|-
CASRQGREANQPQHF
TGTGCCAGTAGGCAGGGGAGGGAGGCCAATCAGCCCCAGCATTTT
>TRBJ1-6|TRBV5-6|TRBD1|-
CASSSGTGVSNSPLHF
TGTGCCAGCAGCTCCGGGACAGGGGTGAGTAATTCACCCCTCCACTTT
>TRBJ2-2|TRBV5-1|TRBD2|-
CASITGLAGAGGELFF
TGCGCCAGCATCACTGGACTAGCGGGAGCGGGCGGGGAGCTGTTTTTT
>TRBJ1-3|TRBV5-1|TRBD1|-
CASTQGAYGNTIYF
TGCGCCAGCACCCAGGGGGCTTATGGAAACACCATATATTTT
>TRBJ1-3|TRBV2|-|-
CATAFSSGNTIYF
TGTGCCACCGCGTTTAGTTCTGGAAACACCATATATTTT
>TRBJ1-1|TRBV6-5|-|few
CASSSGVGTEAFF
TGTGCCAGCAGTTCCGGGGTTGGCACTGAAGCTTTCTTT
>TRBJ2-3|TRBV5-1|TRBD2|-
CASSLTSAGGPNTQYF
TGCGCCAGCAGCTTGACGTCAGCGGGAGGGCCAAATACGCAGTATTTT
>TRBJ1-1|TRBV6-2/TRBV6-3|-|-
CASSYPGALATEAFF
TGTGCCAGCAGTTACCCAGGGGCTTTAGCCACTGAAGCTTTCTTT
>TRBJ2-5|TRBV5-1|TRBD2|-
CASSLRTSLLSQYF
TGCGCCAGCAGCTTGAGGACTAGCCTCCTGTCCCAGTACTTC
>TRBJ1-1|TRBV15|-|-
CATSREEATEAFF
TGTGCCACCAGCAGAGAGGAGGCCACTGAAGCTTTCTTT
>TRBJ2-2|TRBV29-1|-|-
CSVFSGGGSGELFF
TGCAGCGTTTTTTCGGGAGGGGGCTCCGGGGAGCTGTTTTTT
>TRBJ2-1|TRBV6-1|-|-
CASSEESRPLDTRAGQIF
TGTGCCAGCAGTGAAGAGTCGAGACCCTTGGATACGAGGGCGGGTCAGATCTTC
>TRBJ2-1|TRBV19|-|-
CASSIFIDLGQRAVEQFF
TGTGCCAGTAGTATATTTATCGATCTTGGACAGAGGGCAGTCGAGCAGTTCTTC
>TRBJ2-3|TRBV2|TRBD2|-
CASSEMRTSGGSDTQYF
TGTGCCAGCAGTGAAATGAGAACTAGCGGGGGCTCAGATACGCAGTATTTT
>TRBJ2-3|TRBV18|TRBD2|-
CASSRAGDGTDTQYF
TGTGCCAGCTCACGAGCGGGAGATGGCACAGATACGCAGTATTTT
>TRBJ1-1|TRBV5-1|-|-
CASSPGGAGGNTEAFF
TGCGCCTCGAGCCCAGGCGGAGCGGGAGGGAACACTGAAGCTTTCTTT
>TRBJ2-3|TRBV7-2|TRBD1|-
CASSLGGTGLVADTQYF
TGTGCCAGCAGCTTAGGAGGGACAGGATTGGTAGCAGATACGCAGTATTTT
>TRBJ2-5|TRBV5-1|TRBD2|once
CASSPSGTNYETQYF
TGCGCCAGCAGCCCTAGCGGGACGAATTATGAGACCCAGTACTTC
>TRBJ1-1|TRBV19|TRBD1|-
CASSTLRTGLNTEAFF
TGTGCCAGTAGTACCTTACGGACAGGTCTTAACACTGAAGCTTTCTTT
>TRBJ1-1|TRBV4-2|-|few
CASSPLGTKNTEAFF
TGTGCCAGCAGCCCCCTCGGGACAAAGAACACTGAAGCTTTCTTT
>TRBJ2-7|TRBV5-4|TRBD1|-
CASSQGQGRPYEQYF
TGTGCCAGCAGCCAAGGACAGGGGCGCCCCTACGAGCAGTACTTC
>TRBJ2-5|TRBV7-9|-|few
CASSSYQETQYF
TGTGCCAGCAGCTCGTACCAAGAGACCCAGTACTTC
>TRBJ2-1|TRBV9|TRBD2|-
CASSAGGSGEQFF
TGTGCCAGCAGCGCGGGGGGGAGTGGCGAGCAGTTCTTC
>TRBJ2-1|TRBV20-1|TRBD2|-
CSASPSGSYSYNEQFF
TGCAGTGCTAGTCCTAGCGGGAGTTATTCCTACAATGAGCAGTTCTTC
>TRBJ1-1|TRBV2|TRBD1|once
CASSDGQGTNTEAFF
TGTGCCAGCAGTGACGGACAGGGAACGAACACTGAAGCTTTCTTT
>TRBJ1-4|TRBV6-2/TRBV6-3|TRBD1|-
CASSPRDRGRLSEKLFF
TGTGCCAGCAGTCCCCGGGACAGGGGGCGATTAAGTGAAAAACTGTTTTTT
>TRBJ2-7|TRBV11-2|TRBD1|-
CASSFNRGEAYEQYF
TGTGCCAGCAGCTTTAACAGGGGTGAAGCCTACGAGCAGTACTTC
>TRBJ1-1|TRBV19|-|-
CATSPLTVSNTEAFF
TGTGCCACCTCCCCACTGACAGTCTCTAACACTGAAGCTTTCTTT
>TRBJ1-1|TRBV13|TRBD1|once
CASSAVPGQGSNTEAFF
TGTGCCAGCAGCGCAGTCCCGGGACAGGGATCGAACACTGAAGCTTTCTTT
>TRBJ2-1|TRBV6-1|TRBD1|-
CASSRTGTENNEQFF
TGTGCCAGCAGCCGAACCGGGACAGAGAACAATGAGCAGTTCTTC
>TRBJ1-2|TRBV18|-|-
CASSNLEGGWGYTF
TGTGCCAGCTCCAACCTAGAAGGAGGATGGGGCTACACCTTC
>TRBJ1-2|TRBV7-2|-|-
CASSMTGGVDYGYTF
TGTGCCAGCAGCATGACCGGGGGAGTCGACTATGGCTACACCTTC
>TRBJ2-1|TRBV2|-|-
CASVEVNNEQFF
TGTGCCAGCGTGGAGGTAAACAATGAGCAGTTCTTC
>TRBJ1-4|TRBV4-1|-|-
CASSQDRGRGEEKLFF
TGCGCCAGCAGCCAAGATCGTGGCAGGGGAGAAGAAAAACTGTTTTTT
>TRBJ1-5|TRBV7-2|-|-
CASSSQGGQPQHF
TGTGCCAGCAGCTCCCAAGGAGGCCAGCCCCAGCATTTT
>TRBJ1-2|TRBV5-1|TRBD1|-
CASRSGQGFYGYTF
TGCGCCAGCCGATCGGGACAGGGGTTCTATGGCTACACCTTC
>TRBJ2-5|TRBV13|TRBD1|-
CASSSQGKTQYF
TGTGCCAGCAGCTCACAGGGGAAGACCCAGTACTTC
>TRBJ1-5|TRBV6-5|TRBD1|-
CASSYRGTGVSQPQHF
TGTGCCAGCAGTTACCGGGGGACAGGGGTAAGTCAGCCCCAGCATTTT
>TRBJ1-2|TRBV2|-|-
CASSQGSWDYGYTF
TGTGCCAGCAGTCAGGGGAGCTGGGACTATGGCTACACCTTC
>TRBJ1-5|TRBV11-2|-|-
CASSVQGDNQPQHF
TGTGCCAGCAGCGTACAGGGAGACAATCAGCCCCAGCATTTT
>TRBJ1-4|TRBV2|-|-
CASRRSRSEKLFF
TGTGCCAGCAGACGGTCTCGAAGCGAAAAACTGTTTTTT
>TRBJ1-2|TRBV27|TRBD1|-
CASSSVDRDGYTF
TGTGCCAGCAGTTCGGTAGACAGGGATGGCTACACCTTC
>TRBJ2-1|TRBV7-9|TRBD2|-
CASSPLGRGGALDEQFF
TGTGCCAGCAGCCCACTCGGGCGGGGGGGGGCATTGGATGAGCAGTTCTTC
>TRBJ2-1|TRBV6-2/TRBV6-3|-|once
CASSYLLNFNEQFF
TGTGCCAGCAGTTACTTACTAAACTTCAATGAGCAGTTCTTC
>TRBJ2-3|TRBV6-4|TRBD2|-
CASSQSGRAADTQYF
TGTGCCAGCAGCCAGAGCGGGAGGGCCGCAGATACGCAGTATTTT
>TRBJ2-1|TRBV27|TRBD2|-
CASTPATSGRGEQFF
TGTGCCAGCACCCCAGCGACTAGCGGGAGAGGAGAGCAGTTCTTC